These 3 T cell receptor beta chains were sequenced from one sample in a study of Ad26.COV2.S vaccination and SARS-CoV-2 variants. Assay used: immunoSEQ multiplex PCR; TCRdb lists only in-frame clones, some missing. The table includes tens of thousands of clones, roughly 80% detected once. The sequencing used peripheral blood, collected after recovery from COVID-19. These TCRs come from a human donor who had recovered from COVID-19.

The chain employs TRBV5-1 and TRBJ2-5; 7 bases are shared with TRBD2. This CDR3 region has 14 residues. CDR1 and CDR2 from the germline V gene are SGHRS and YFSETQ. J lost 1 base, V lost 4 bases, and 4 bases had no gene match. The CDR3 spells CASSRSSGQETQYF. Here the CDR3 DNA reads TGCGCCAGCAGCCGGTCTAGCGGCCAAGAGACCCAGTACTTC. Looking up the rest from reference TRBV5-1 and TRBJ2-5 gives the full variable domain: KAGVTQTPRYLIKTRGQQVTLSCSPISGHRSVSWYQQTPGQGLQFLFEYFSETQRNKGNFPGRFSGRQFSNSRSEMNVSTLELGDSALYLCASSRSSGQETQYFGPGTRLLVL.

The rearrangement uses TRBV3-1 (or the pseudogene TRBV3-2) and TRBJ1-2; D unresolved. The CDR3 loop spans 12 amino acids. Germline V lookup: CDR1 LGHDT, CDR2 YNNKEL (reference sequence). V was cut by 3 bases and J by 9 bases, with 11 bases left in between. CDR3 coding DNA: TGTGCCAGCAGCCAGTCCAGTAAACGCTACACCTTC. Amino acids: CASSQSSKRYTF.

This clone was recorded once. This chain's CDR3 is CSASDSGGGNEQFF. The CDR3 region has the DNA TGCAGTGCTAGTGATAGCGGGGGGGGGAATGAGCAGTTCTTC. This chain connects TRBV20-1 to TRBJ2-1, with TRBD2 identical over 11 bases. Germline V gene lookup returns CDR1 DFQATT and CDR2 SNEGSKA (reference sequence). The CDR3 totals 14 residues. The J segment lost 7 bases and the V segment lost 3 bases, leaving 5 bases of the junction unmatched.